This record looks at one T cell receptor (beta chain) sequence and its context. Its antigen remains unidentified. One end of the junction does not line up with germline, which may come from a read error. This CDR3 has 21 amino acids. Germline lookup yields CDR1 SGHAT and CDR2 FQNNGV. The record originates from a study of T cell repertoires in cytomegalovirus infection. One entry per CDR3 protein results from TCRdb running MiXCR on the reads. The sample yields hundreds of thousands of distinct CDR3 sequences, roughly 30% seen once. This sequence originates from a human donor in good health (CMV status not recorded). Some clones in this sample may be carry-over from other donors' samples. Specimen: cultured CD8+ T cells from PBMCs, collected from culture after CMV antigen stimulation. J is TRBJ1-6 and V is TRBV11-2, with D hard to call. The CDR3 loop is CVSNLLDGYRVPNIYNSPLHF. For the CDR3, the DNA is TGTGTCAGCAACCTCTTAGATGGTTATAGGGTCCCTAACATCTATAATTCACCCCTCCACTTT.